The clone carrying this T cell receptor beta chain was picked up many times. As yet, its antigen is unknown. This CDR3 has 14 residues. V was clipped by 8 bases and J by 4 bases; unmatched bases: 4. The germline gives CDR1 SGHVS, CDR2 FQNEAQ. The data were obtained in a study of T cell repertoires in cytomegalovirus infection. On the study more broadly: Newly reported HLA-C-restricted and thoroughly characterized HLA-B-restricted CMV epitopes were employed. Carrying CMV and the relevant HLA type showed in public TCR beta signatures. Study outcomes and limitations: In two of eight donors, the top clonotype was HLA-C-restricted CMV-specific.

TCRdb called the reads again in MiXCR, with one record for every CDR3 protein. This sample has roughly 150,000 distinct CDR3 sequences; less than 25% occur once, and the top ten carry more than 25%. Specimen: CD8+ T cells from cultured PBMCs, collected from culture after CMV antigen stimulation. The rearrangement uses TRBV7-8 and TRBJ2-1; TRBD2 matches 11 bases. This TCR came from a human donor in good health (CMV status not recorded). Some clones in this sample may be carry-over from other donors' samples. The CDR3 DNA sequence: TGTGCCAGCGGTCGACTAGCGGGGTACAATGAGCAGTTCTTC. Protein: CASGRLAGYNEQFF.